Listed here are 10 T cell receptor beta chains from one sample, sequenced in a study of shared clonotypes between healthy human individuals. Libraries were prepared by immunoSEQ multiplex PCR; TCRdb keeps only in-frame clonotypes and omits some of them. The sample records 2 million to 2.5 million clones, 90% to 97% being singletons. The sequenced sample was naive CD4+ T cells sorted from blood. Described subset: CD45RA+ positively selected. These receptor sequences come from a man aged 18 to 35 in good health.

The chain carries TRBV28 and TRBJ1-1; D is unclear. The length of the CDR3 is 17 residues. V lost 4 bases and J lost 5, with 23 bases in between. Germline V gene sequence: CDR1 MDHEN, CDR2 SYDVKM. CDR3 nucleotides: TGTGCCAGCAGTTCTAGCCGGTGGGGAGGGAGGGAAACTGAAGCTTTCTTT. Protein product: CASSSSRWGGRETEAFF.

V usage is TRBV6-5 and J usage is TRBJ1-2, with a weak D call TRBD1 (5 bases). V shed 7 bases and J shed 6 bases, with 15 bases lying between them. The CDR3 has 13 residues. Germline CDR1 reads MNHEY; CDR2 reads SVGAGI. The CDR3 here is CASTTRGGNGYTF. The DNA for the CDR3 is TGTGCCAGCACTACACGGGGGGGGAATGGCTACACCTTC.

V usage is TRBV5-1 and J usage is TRBJ2-2; D call uncertain. This CDR3 is 14 amino acids long. Per germline, CDR1 SGHRS and CDR2 YFSETQ. V dropped 5 bases and J dropped 4 bases, with 12 bases sitting between them. The CDR3 loop reads CASRSFEFTGELFF. For the CDR3, the DNA is TGCGCCAGCAGGAGCTTTGAATTCACCGGGGAGCTGTTTTTT.

V usage is TRBV30 and J usage is TRBJ2-3, with D tentatively TRBD2 (6 bases). The CDR3 is made up of 16 amino acids. V was shortened by 7 bases and J by 0 bases, with 20 bases between the two germline ends. Germline assignment: CDR1 GTSNPN and CDR2 SVGIG (reference sequence). This chain's CDR3 is CALRLWSGGSTDTQYF. The CDR3, as DNA: TGTGCCTTACGACTGTGGAGTGGAGGGAGCACAGATACGCAGTATTTT.

CDR3 sequence reads: CASSLVTASGANVLTF. CDR3 DNA sequence: TGTGCCAGCAGCTTAGTTACGGCCTCTGGGGCCAACGTCCTGACTTTC. The rearrangement links TRBV7-2 to TRBJ2-6; D remains ambiguous. The V end was cut by 1 base, the J end by 0 bases, with 7 bases between. The germline CDR1 and CDR2 sequences are SGHTA and FQGNSA. The CDR3 has 16 residues.

The chain has TRBV6-5 and TRBJ1-5, with 7 bases fitting TRBD1. V shed 4 bases and J 1 base; nucleotides not matched to a gene: 1. The CDR3 loop spans 14 amino acids. Germline CDR1 is MNHEY and CDR2 is SVGAGI. CDR3 amino acids: CASSWDRSNQPQHF. The CDR3 DNA follows: TGTGCCAGCAGTTGGGACAGAAGCAATCAGCCCCAGCATTTT.

This sequence joins TRBV4-1 and TRBJ2-7; TRBD2 matches at 8 bases. This CDR3 is 20 amino acids long. Germline CDR1 reads MGHRA; CDR2 reads YSYEKL. V was clipped by 0 bases and J by 5 bases; unmatched bases: 21. The CDR3 here is CASSQDFGFFPSGYVDEQYF. The CDR3 DNA reads as TGCGCCAGCAGCCAAGATTTCGGGTTCTTCCCTAGCGGGTATGTCGACGAGCAGTACTTC.

V usage is TRBV30 and J usage is TRBJ2-3; 13 bases agree with TRBD2. Germline trimming cut 0 bases from V and 5 bases from J; bases unmatched to any gene: 20. Germline loops: CDR1 GTSNPN, CDR2 SVGIG (reference sequence). The CDR3 is made up of 21 amino acids. The CDR3 bases are TGTGCCTGGAGTGTACCCTCCTGGACTAGCGGGAGACGGAGTATTGAAGATACGCAGTATTTT. It is translated as CAWSVPSWTSGRRSIEDTQYF.

As concerns this clone: Other nucleotide sequences in the sample specify the same CDR3. The J gene is TRBJ1-3, the V gene TRBV30; 8 positions match TRBD1. The CDR3 runs to 15 residues. From germline, CDR1 is GTSNPN and CDR2 SVGIG (reference sequence). V lost 2 bases to trimming and J lost 0 bases; unmatched junction nucleotides: 3. The chain's CDR3 is CAWSPDRGSGNTIYF. The CDR3 DNA reads as TGTGCCTGGAGTCCCGACAGGGGCTCTGGAAACACCATATATTTT.

V usage is TRBV7-2 and J usage is TRBJ1-5, with D perhaps matching TRBD1 (6 bases). The CDR3 covers 16 residues. In germline, CDR1 is SGHTA, CDR2 FQGNSA. V dropped 4 bases and J dropped 5 bases, with 18 bases sitting between them. The CDR3 bases are TGTGCCAGCAGCTCGCATCTGGCAGGGGCGGATCAGCCCCAGCATTTT. It translates to CASSSHLAGADQPQHF.